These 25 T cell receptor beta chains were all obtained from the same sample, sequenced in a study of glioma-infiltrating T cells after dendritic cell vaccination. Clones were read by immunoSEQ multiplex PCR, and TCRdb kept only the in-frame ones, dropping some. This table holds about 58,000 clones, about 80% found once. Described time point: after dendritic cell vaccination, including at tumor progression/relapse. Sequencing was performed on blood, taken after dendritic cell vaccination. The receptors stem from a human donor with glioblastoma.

CDR3 sequence reads: CASSGRGRTGELFF. The CDR3 DNA reads TGTGCCAGCAGCGGTAGAGGGCGGACCGGGGAGCTGTTTTTT. The chain joins TRBV4-2 to TRBJ2-2, with TRBD2 as a possible D gene (5 bases). Germline-derived CDR1 and CDR2 are LGHNA and YNFKEQ. The CDR3 length is 14 residues. V was clipped by 5 bases and J by 5 bases, with 12 bases between them.

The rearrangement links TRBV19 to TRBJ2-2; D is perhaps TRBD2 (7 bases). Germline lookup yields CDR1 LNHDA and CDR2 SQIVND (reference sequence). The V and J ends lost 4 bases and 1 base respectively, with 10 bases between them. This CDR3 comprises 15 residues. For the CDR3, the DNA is TGTGCCAGTAGTACGGGGGGCCGGAACACCGGGGAGCTGTTTTTT. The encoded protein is CASSTGGRNTGELFF.

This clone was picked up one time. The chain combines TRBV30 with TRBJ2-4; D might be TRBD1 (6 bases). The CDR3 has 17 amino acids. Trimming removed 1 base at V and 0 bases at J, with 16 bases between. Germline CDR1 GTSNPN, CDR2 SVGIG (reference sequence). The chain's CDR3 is CAWSAGTRTLAKNIQYF. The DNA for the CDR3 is TGTGCCTGGAGTGCGGGGACACGGACGTTAGCCAAAAACATTCAGTACTTC.

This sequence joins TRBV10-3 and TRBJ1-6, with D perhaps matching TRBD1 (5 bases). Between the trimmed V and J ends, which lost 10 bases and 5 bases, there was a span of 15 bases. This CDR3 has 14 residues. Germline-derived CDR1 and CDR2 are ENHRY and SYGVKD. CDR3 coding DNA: TGTGCCACCAGCCCTCCAGGGAATAATTCACCCCTCCACTTT. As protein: CATSPPGNNSPLHF.

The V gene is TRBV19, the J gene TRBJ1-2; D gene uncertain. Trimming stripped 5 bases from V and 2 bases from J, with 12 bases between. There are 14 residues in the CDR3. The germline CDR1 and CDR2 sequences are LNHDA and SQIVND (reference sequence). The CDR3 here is CASSRSHINYGYTF. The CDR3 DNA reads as TGTGCCAGTAGTCGCTCACATATAAACTATGGCTACACCTTC. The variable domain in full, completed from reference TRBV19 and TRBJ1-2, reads DGGITQSPKYLFRKEGQNVTLSCEQNLNHDAMYWYRQDPGQGLRLIYYSQIVNDFQKGDIAEGYSVSREKKESFPLTVTSAQKNPTAFYLCASSRSHINYGYTFGSGTRLTVV.

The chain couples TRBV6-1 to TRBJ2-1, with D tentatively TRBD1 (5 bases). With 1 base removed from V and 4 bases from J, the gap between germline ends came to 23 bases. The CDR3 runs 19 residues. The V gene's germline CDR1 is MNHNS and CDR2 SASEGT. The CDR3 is CASSEGHYTGSSSYNEQFF. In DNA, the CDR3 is TGTGCCAGCAGTGAAGGGCATTATACAGGCTCCTCATCTTACAATGAGCAGTTCTTC.

DNA of the CDR3: TGTGCCAGCAGTTGGGGGCAGGGGGTAAGAGAAGAGCAGTACTTC. Amino acid sequence: CASSWGQGVREEQYF. V gene TRBV2 combines with J gene TRBJ2-7; 7 positions match TRBD1. Germline V gives CDR1 SNHLY, CDR2 FYNNEI. V shed 5 bases and J 7 bases; nucleotides not matched to a gene: 14. CDR3 size: 15 residues.

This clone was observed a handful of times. CDR3 amino acids: CAISDVGSPRAFF. CDR3 bases: TGTGCCATCAGTGATGTAGGGAGTCCTAGGGCTTTCTTT. The chain links TRBV10-3 to TRBJ1-1; D is unclear. CDR3 length: 13 amino acids. The germline V and J ends were trimmed by 3 bases and 11 bases, with 16 bases remaining between them. CDR1 and CDR2 from the germline V gene are ENHRY and SYGVKD.

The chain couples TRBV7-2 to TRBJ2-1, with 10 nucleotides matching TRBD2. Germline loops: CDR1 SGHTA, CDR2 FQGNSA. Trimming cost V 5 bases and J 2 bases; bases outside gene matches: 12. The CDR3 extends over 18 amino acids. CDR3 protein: CASSALPGLAPPYNEQFF. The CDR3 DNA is TGTGCCAGCAGCGCGCTGCCGGGACTAGCGCCGCCCTACAATGAGCAGTTCTTC.

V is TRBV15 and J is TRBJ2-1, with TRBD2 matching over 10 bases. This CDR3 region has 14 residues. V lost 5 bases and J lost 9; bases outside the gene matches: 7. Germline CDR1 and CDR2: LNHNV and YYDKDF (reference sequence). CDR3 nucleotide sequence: TGTGCCACCAGCCAGCGGGGGGGACTTGGTGAGCAGTTCTTC. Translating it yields CATSQRGGLGEQFF.

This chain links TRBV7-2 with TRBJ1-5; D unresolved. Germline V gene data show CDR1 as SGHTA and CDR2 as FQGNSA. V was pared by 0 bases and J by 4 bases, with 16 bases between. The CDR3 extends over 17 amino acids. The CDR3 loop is CASSLAKFRYQNQPQHF. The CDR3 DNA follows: TGTGCCAGCAGCTTAGCGAAGTTCCGGTACCAAAATCAGCCCCAGCATTTT.

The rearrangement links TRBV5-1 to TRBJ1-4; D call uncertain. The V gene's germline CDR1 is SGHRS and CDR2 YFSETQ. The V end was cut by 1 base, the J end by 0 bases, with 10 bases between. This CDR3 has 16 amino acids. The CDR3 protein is CASSLPGPATNEKLFF. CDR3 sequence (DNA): TGCGCCAGCAGCTTGCCAGGCCCCGCAACTAATGAAAAACTGTTTTTT.

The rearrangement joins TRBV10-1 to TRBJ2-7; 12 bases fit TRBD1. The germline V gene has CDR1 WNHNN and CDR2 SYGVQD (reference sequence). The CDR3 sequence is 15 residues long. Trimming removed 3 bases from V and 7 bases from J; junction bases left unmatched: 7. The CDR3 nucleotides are TGCGCCAGCAGTGACCCGGGACAGGGGGCGGGAGAGCAGTACTTC. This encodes CASSDPGQGAGEQYF.

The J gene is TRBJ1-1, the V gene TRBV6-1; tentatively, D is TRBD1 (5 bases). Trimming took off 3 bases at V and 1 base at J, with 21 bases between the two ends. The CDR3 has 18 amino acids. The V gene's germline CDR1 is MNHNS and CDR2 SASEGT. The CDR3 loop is CASSEGYPGRVPNTEAFF. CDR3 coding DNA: TGTGCCAGCAGTGAGGGTTACCCAGGGAGGGTCCCGAACACTGAAGCTTTCTTT.

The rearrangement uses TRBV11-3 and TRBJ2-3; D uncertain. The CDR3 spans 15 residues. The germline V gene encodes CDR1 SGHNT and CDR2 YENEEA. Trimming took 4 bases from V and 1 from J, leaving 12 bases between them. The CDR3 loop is CASSSDLVGTDTQYF. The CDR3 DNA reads TGTGCCAGCAGCTCCGATTTGGTAGGCACAGATACGCAGTATTTT.

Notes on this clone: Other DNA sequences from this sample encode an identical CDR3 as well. CDR3 amino acids: CASSLGTGGTDTQYF. In nucleotides, the CDR3 is TGCGCCAGCAGCTTGGGGACAGGGGGCACAGATACGCAGTATTTT. This sequence joins TRBV5-1 and TRBJ2-3; 9 positions match TRBD1. The germline V gene has CDR1 SGHRS and CDR2 YFSETQ. The CDR3 loop spans 15 amino acids. Trimming at V came to 0 bases and at J to 1 base, leaving 0 bases not matched to a gene.

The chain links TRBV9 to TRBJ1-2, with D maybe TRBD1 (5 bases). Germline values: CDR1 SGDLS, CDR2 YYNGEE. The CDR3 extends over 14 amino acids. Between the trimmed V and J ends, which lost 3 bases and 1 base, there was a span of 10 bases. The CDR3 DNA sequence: TGTGCCAGCAGCGCGACAGCTGTTAACTATGGCTACACCTTC. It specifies CASSATAVNYGYTF.

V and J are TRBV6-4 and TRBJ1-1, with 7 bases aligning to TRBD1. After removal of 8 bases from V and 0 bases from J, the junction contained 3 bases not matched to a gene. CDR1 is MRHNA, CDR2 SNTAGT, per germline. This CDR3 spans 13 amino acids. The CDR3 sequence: CASGQEVNTEAFF. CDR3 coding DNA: TGTGCCAGCGGACAGGAGGTGAACACTGAAGCTTTCTTT.

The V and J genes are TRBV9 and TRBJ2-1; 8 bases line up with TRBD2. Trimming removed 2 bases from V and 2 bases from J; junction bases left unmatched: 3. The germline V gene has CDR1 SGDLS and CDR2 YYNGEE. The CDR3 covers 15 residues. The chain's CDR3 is CASSVTSGPYNEQFF. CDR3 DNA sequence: TGTGCCAGCAGCGTTACTAGCGGACCCTACAATGAGCAGTTCTTC.

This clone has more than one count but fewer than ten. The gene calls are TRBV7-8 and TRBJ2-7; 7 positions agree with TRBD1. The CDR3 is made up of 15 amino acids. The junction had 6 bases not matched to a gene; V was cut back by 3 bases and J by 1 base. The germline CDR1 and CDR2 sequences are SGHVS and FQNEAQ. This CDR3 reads CASSFGTVSSYEQYF. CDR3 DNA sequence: TGTGCCAGCAGCTTCGGGACAGTATCATCCTACGAGCAGTACTTC. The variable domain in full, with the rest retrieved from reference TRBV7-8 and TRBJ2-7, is GAGVSQSPRYKVAKRGQDVALRCDPISGHVSLFWYQQALGQGPEFLTYFQNEAQLDKSGLPSDRFFAERPEGSVSTLKIQRTQQEDSAVYLCASSFGTVSSYEQYFGPGTRLTVT.

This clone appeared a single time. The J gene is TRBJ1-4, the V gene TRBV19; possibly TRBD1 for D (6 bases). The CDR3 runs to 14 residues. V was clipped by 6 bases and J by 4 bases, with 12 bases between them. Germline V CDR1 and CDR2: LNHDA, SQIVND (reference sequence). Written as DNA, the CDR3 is TGTGCCAGTAGGAAACAGGGAAGTAATGAAAAACTGTTTTTT. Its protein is CASRKQGSNEKLFF.

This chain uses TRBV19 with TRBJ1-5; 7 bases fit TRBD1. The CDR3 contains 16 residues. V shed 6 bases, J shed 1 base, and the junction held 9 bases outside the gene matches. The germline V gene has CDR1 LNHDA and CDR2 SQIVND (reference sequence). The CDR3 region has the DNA TGTGCCAGTAGGCTTAGGGGGCCGGAGAGCAATCAGCCCCAGCATTTT. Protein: CASRLRGPESNQPQHF.

CDR3 nucleotide sequence: TGTGCCACCAGCAGAGATCGGGAGACCCAGTACTTC. This encodes CATSRDRETQYF. This rearrangement joins TRBV15 to TRBJ2-5; D gene unclear. In germline, CDR1 is LNHNV, CDR2 YYDKDF (reference sequence). The CDR3 runs to 12 residues. The V and J ends lost 0 bases and 5 bases respectively, with 4 bases between them.

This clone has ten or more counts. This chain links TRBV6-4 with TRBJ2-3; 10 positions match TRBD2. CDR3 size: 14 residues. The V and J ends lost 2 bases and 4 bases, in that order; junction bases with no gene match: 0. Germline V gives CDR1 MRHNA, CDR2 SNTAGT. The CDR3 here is CASSDSGGADTQYF. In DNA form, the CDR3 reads TGTGCCAGCAGTGACAGCGGGGGGGCAGATACGCAGTATTTT.

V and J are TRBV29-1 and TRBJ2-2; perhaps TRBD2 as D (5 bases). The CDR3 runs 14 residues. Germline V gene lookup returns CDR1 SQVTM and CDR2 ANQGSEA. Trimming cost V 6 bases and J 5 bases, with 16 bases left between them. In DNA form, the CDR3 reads TGCAGCGTCCGAACGGAGGCGAGGACCGGGGAGCTGTTTTTT. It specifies CSVRTEARTGELFF.